This T cell receptor beta chain was identified in a study of graft-versus-host responses after intestinal transplantation. Study-wide context: Isolated intestinal, liver-intestinal, or multivisceral transplants were what recipients had.

The CDR3 is 17 amino acids. Germline loops: CDR1 SQVTM, CDR2 ANQGSEA. V was clipped by 4 bases and J by 6 bases; unmatched bases: 12. Sequencing used immunoSEQ multiplex PCR; TCRdb keeps in-frame clones, though not all of them. The sample includes about 100,000 clones, less than 90% of them seen just once. Broader study findings: Analysis identified GvH clones in recipient marrow, with some appearing first in ileum or blood.

Remarks on this clone: The antigen remains undetermined.

The sequence was collected from a human donor who received an intestinal transplant. The V gene is TRBV29-1, the J gene TRBJ2-7, with 16 nucleotides matching TRBD2. The starting material was unstimulated CD4+ T cells sorted from spleen or lymph node cells, obtained before intestinal transplant. The chain's CDR3 is CSVARRLGTSGRGEQYF. CDR3 in DNA: TGCAGCGTTGCGAGGAGATTAGGGACTAGCGGGAGGGGCGAGCAGTACTTC.